A selection of T cell receptor beta chains follows, all from one sample in a study of tumor and adjacent non-tumor tissue in lung cancer. TCRdb reprocessed the multiplex PCR reads via MiXCR and lists one record per CDR3 protein. The table has around 82,000 distinct CDR3 sequences, 80% to 90% seen once; the top ten hold 51%. Material: distant non-tumor lung tissue. These receptors all come from a man in his fifties or sixties with non-small cell lung cancer. CDR3s include the opening cysteine and the closing phenylalanine or tryptophan. Each record gives: J gene, V gene, CDR3 protein.

J: TRBJ2-7
V: TRBV29-1
CDR3: CSVAQGTYEQYF

J: TRBJ2-3
V: TRBV4-3
CDR3: CASSQAAAAGTDTQYF

J: TRBJ2-1
V: TRBV6-6
CDR3: CASSYPLTSGSSYNEHFF

J: TRBJ1-1
V: TRBV12-3/TRBV12-4
CDR3: CARSFPGLPNTEAFF

J: TRBJ2-7
V: TRBV12-3/TRBV12-4
CDR3: CASSTGLAGGYEQYF

J: TRBJ1-1
V: TRBV20-1
CDR3: CSTRSRHRTEAIF

J: TRBJ1-1
V: TRBV6-5
CDR3: CASRSAPMNTEAFF

J: TRBJ2-7
V: TRBV4-1
CDR3: CASSQSGTRAYQQYF

J: TRBJ2-5
V: TRBV6-1
CDR3: CASSEAGGGAPGETQYF

J: TRBJ1-1
V: TRBV11-2
CDR3: CASSSRGRQAEAFF

J: TRBJ1-6
V: TRBV20-1
CDR3: CTVIRDRDGSSLHF

J: TRBJ2-3
V: TRBV30
CDR3: CASILAGGPSDTQYF

J: TRBJ2-1
V: TRBV20-1
CDR3: CSARERSRAEFHEQFF

J: TRBJ1-5
V: TRBV12-3/TRBV12-4
CDR3: CASSILWDQPQHF

J: TRBJ2-5
V: TRBV11-2
CDR3: CPSNSTWEETQYF